One and the same sample provided the 21 T cell receptor beta chains below, sequenced in a study of shared clonotypes between healthy human individuals. The table came from immunoSEQ multiplex PCR; TCRdb's copy has only in-frame clones and leaves some out. The sample contains over a million clones, roughly 95% of which appear only once. The sequencing sample was made of naive CD4+ T cells sorted from blood. Subset meaning: CD45RA+ positively selected. Receptors were obtained from a man aged 30-40 years in good health.

The rearrangement joins TRBV9 to TRBJ2-3; the match to TRBD2 covers 7 bases. V was clipped by 0 bases and J by 8 bases; unmatched bases: 9. The CDR3 contains 15 residues. Germline V gene data show CDR1 as SGDLS and CDR2 as YYNGEE. The CDR3 region has the DNA TGTGCCAGCAGCGTAGCGAGCGGGGTCCCGGGTACGCAGTATTTT. Translating gives CASSVASGVPGTQYF.

J is TRBJ1-1 and V is TRBV5-5; D perhaps matches TRBD1 (6 bases). Germline CDR1 and CDR2: SGHKS and YYEKEE (reference sequence). Between the trimmed V and J ends, which lost 4 bases and 0 bases, there was a span of 13 bases. There are 15 residues in the CDR3. The CDR3 bases are TGTGCCAGCAGCCCACAGGGCGCTATGAACACTGAAGCTTTCTTT. It specifies CASSPQGAMNTEAFF. Supplemented by reference TRBV5-5 and TRBJ1-1, the full variable domain reads DAGVTQSPTHLIKTRGQQVTLRCSPISGHKSVSWYQQVLGQGPQFIFQYYEKEERGRGNFPDRFSARQFPNYSSELNVNALLLGDSALYLCASSPQGAMNTEAFFGQGTRLTVV.

V and J are TRBV4-1 and TRBJ1-2; TRBD1 is a possible D gene (6 bases). Germline CDR1 reads MGHRA; CDR2 reads YSYEKL. Trimming left V 4 bases short and J 7 bases short, with 22 bases between. This CDR3 spans 16 amino acids. CDR3: CASSLSLDRFGGGYTF. The CDR3 DNA follows: TGCGCCAGCAGCCTATCCCTCGACAGGTTTGGAGGTGGCTACACCTTC.

This clone has only one observation. V is TRBV2 and J is TRBJ1-4; no definite D call. CDR3 length equals 18 residues. V gave up 6 bases and J gave up 13 bases, with 33 bases separating them. CDR1 SNHLY and CDR2 FYNNEI come from the germline V gene. The CDR3 spells CASRVGFRAARADGVLFF. The CDR3 bases are TGTGCCAGCAGAGTGGGGTTTCGGGCGGCGAGGGCGGATGGGGTACTGTTTTTT.

The V call is TRBV11-2, the J call TRBJ2-3; no clear D gene. CDR3 size: 14 residues. With 0 bases removed from V and 3 bases from J, the gap between germline ends came to 7 bases. The germline V gene has CDR1 SGHAT and CDR2 FQNNGV. The CDR3 protein is CASSLEDRTDTQYF. DNA for the CDR3: TGTGCCAGCAGCTTAGAGGACCGGACAGATACGCAGTATTTT.

V usage is TRBV7-6 and J usage is TRBJ2-7; 10 bases map to TRBD1. CDR1 is SGHVS and CDR2 is FNYEAQ in the germline V gene. CDR3 length: 15 residues. V lost 5 bases, J lost 9 bases, and 13 bases stayed unmatched. The chain's CDR3 is CASSTDQRQGARQYF. CDR3 in DNA: TGTGCCAGCAGCACAGACCAGAGACAGGGGGCGCGGCAGTACTTC. Variable domain in full (rest from reference TRBV7-6 and TRBJ2-7): GAGVSQSPRYKVTKRGQDVALRCDPISGHVSLYWYRQALGQGPEFLTYFNYEAQQDKSGLPNDRFSAERPEGSISTLTIQRTEQRDSAMYRCASSTDQRQGARQYFGPGTRLTVT.

The J gene is TRBJ2-6, the V gene TRBV19; TRBD1 agrees at 7 bases. V trimming: 7 bases; J trimming: 2 bases; junction bases outside the gene matches: 11. Germline-derived CDR1 and CDR2 are LNHDA and SQIVND (reference sequence). This CDR3 comprises 17 residues. The CDR3 DNA is TGTGCCAGTAATCTGCCACAGGGGATCCCTGGGGCCAACGTCCTGACTTTC. Translation gives CASNLPQGIPGANVLTF.

This chain joins TRBV29-1 and TRBJ1-1; 9 bases are a match to TRBD1. The germline CDR1 and CDR2 sequences are SQVTM and ANQGSEA. V dropped 0 bases and J dropped 4; count of bases not matched to a gene: 0. This CDR3 has 13 amino acids. The CDR3 here is CSVEETGGTEAFF. In nucleotides, the CDR3 is TGCAGCGTTGAAGAGACAGGGGGCACTGAAGCTTTCTTT. Variable domain in full (rest from reference TRBV29-1 and TRBJ1-1): SAVISQKPSRDICQRGTSLTIQCQVDSQVTMMFWYRQQPGQSLTLIATANQGSEATYESGFVIDKFPISRPNLTFSTLTVSNMSPEDSSIYLCSVEETGGTEAFFGQGTRLTVV.

The CDR3 nucleotides read TGTGCCAGCAGACGGACTAGCGGGGGCAATGAGCAGTTCTTC. As protein: CASRRTSGGNEQFF. The rearrangement joins TRBV5-4 to TRBJ2-1, with TRBD2 matching over 13 bases. CDR1 is SGHNT, CDR2 YYREEE, per germline (reference sequence). J was trimmed by 6 bases and V by 5 bases; bases with no gene match: 2. CDR3 size: 14 residues.

The chain combines TRBV29-1 with TRBJ2-5; 7 bases map to TRBD1. In germline, CDR1 is SQVTM, CDR2 ANQGSEA. This CDR3 has 15 residues. The J segment lost 3 bases and the V segment lost 3 bases, leaving 10 bases of the junction unmatched. For the CDR3, the DNA is TGCAGCGTTGAGAAAGGGGGCCCACCTAAAGAGACCCAGTACTTC. Translated: CSVEKGGPPKETQYF.

V gene TRBV29-1 combines with J gene TRBJ2-5; 9 positions match TRBD1. V lost 4 bases to trimming and J lost 1 base; unmatched junction nucleotides: 4. Germline CDR1 SQVTM, CDR2 ANQGSEA. CDR3 size: 14 residues. CDR3 residues: CSVGGQGSQETQYF. For the CDR3, the DNA is TGCAGCGTTGGGGGACAGGGATCCCAAGAGACCCAGTACTTC.

This clone was recorded only once. V and J are TRBV5-1 and TRBJ2-3; D unresolved. This CDR3 is built from 14 residues. The germline CDR1 and CDR2 sequences are SGHRS and YFSETQ. The V gene lost 4 bases and the J gene lost 0 bases, with 9 bases spanning the gap. The CDR3 loop reads CASSRIQSTDTQYF. The CDR3 DNA reads TGCGCCAGCAGCCGAATTCAGAGCACAGATACGCAGTATTTT.

The CDR3 region is CAWSPGLSSGGELFF. The CDR3 DNA reads as TGTGCCTGGAGTCCGGGACTTAGCTCCGGTGGGGAGCTGTTTTTT. The chain carries TRBV30 and TRBJ2-2; a possible D gene is TRBD2 (6 bases). The V end lost 2 bases, the J end lost 8 bases, and 18 bases lay between the germline ends. This CDR3 region has 15 residues. Germline V lookup: CDR1 GTSNPN, CDR2 SVGIG (reference sequence). The variable domain in full, completed from reference TRBV30 and TRBJ2-2, reads SQTIHQWPATLVQPVGSPLSLECTVEGTSNPNLYWYRQAAGRGLQLLFYSVGIGQISSEVPQNLSASRPQDRQFILSSKKLLLSDSGFYLCAWSPGLSSGGELFFGEGSRLTVL.

The chain recombines TRBV11-2 with TRBJ2-7; TRBD2 matches at 8 bases. From germline, CDR1 is SGHAT and CDR2 FQNNGV. CDR3 size: 15 residues. J gave up 4 bases and V 5 bases, and 10 bases lay outside the gene matches. For the CDR3, the DNA is TGTGCCAGCAGCCCTCGACCGGGAGGGCCATACGAGCAGTACTTC. It codes for CASSPRPGGPYEQYF. The full variable domain, with the rest looked up from reference TRBV11-2 and TRBJ2-7, is EAGVAQSPRYKIIEKRQSVAFWCNPISGHATLYWYQQILGQGPKLLIQFQNNGVVDDSQLPKDRFSAERLKGVDSTLKIQPAKLEDSAVYLCASSPRPGGPYEQYFGPGTRLTVT.

This clone was observed once. This same CDR3 is encoded by further DNA sequences in the sample. This sequence joins TRBV30 and TRBJ1-5; D unclear. V was clipped by 0 bases and J by 5 bases, with 8 bases between them. The CDR3 consists of 13 residues. Germline-derived CDR1 and CDR2 are GTSNPN and SVGIG (reference sequence). The CDR3 reads CAWSVLRDQPQHF. The CDR3 DNA follows: TGTGCCTGGAGTGTATTAAGGGATCAGCCCCAGCATTTT.

The chain has TRBV5-4 and TRBJ2-1; D is perhaps TRBD2 (6 bases). This CDR3 has 12 residues. Trimming shortened V by 4 bases and J by 12 bases, and 14 bases separated the two germline ends. Germline CDR1 reads SGHNT; CDR2 reads YYREEE (reference sequence). The DNA of the CDR3 is TGTGCCAGCAGCGCCCCCGGGACTGGGCAGTTCTTC. It codes for CASSAPGTGQFF.

This chain joins TRBV6-5 and TRBJ1-1; D gene unclear. The germline V gene encodes CDR1 MNHEY and CDR2 SVGAGI. Trimming left V 2 bases short and J 6 bases short, with 10 bases between. The CDR3 covers 13 residues. CDR3 coding DNA: TGTGCCAGCAGTTACGAGGAGGCGGCTGAAGCTTTCTTT. As protein: CASSYEEAAEAFF.

This chain connects TRBV7-9 to TRBJ2-6; D could derive from TRBD1 or TRBD2 (5 bases each). Germline loops: CDR1 SEHNR, CDR2 FQNEAQ (reference sequence). The CDR3 consists of 17 residues. Trimming left V 5 bases short and J 0 bases short, with 14 bases between. The CDR3 loop is CASSLRDGYSGANVLTF. The DNA for the CDR3 is TGTGCCAGCAGCCTCCGGGACGGTTACTCTGGGGCCAACGTCCTGACTTTC.

The chain links TRBV29-1 to TRBJ2-7; 8 nucleotides match TRBD2. J gave up 7 bases and V 2 bases, and 4 bases lay outside the gene matches. Germline V gene sequence: CDR1 SQVTM, CDR2 ANQGSEA. The CDR3 is made up of 12 amino acids. The DNA of the CDR3 is TGCAGCGTTGAACCTCGGGGGGGAGAGCAGTACTTC. Its protein product is CSVEPRGGEQYF.

This rearrangement joins TRBV6-1 to TRBJ2-7; the D is unclear. V was shortened by 4 bases and J by 4 bases, with 11 bases between the two germline ends. This CDR3 spans 13 amino acids. CDR1 is MNHNS and CDR2 is SASEGT in the germline V gene. DNA of the CDR3: TGTGCCAGCAGTGCTGGCTCTGGATACGAGCAGTACTTC. It translates to CASSAGSGYEQYF.

The gene calls are TRBV27 and TRBJ2-7, with 9 bases identical to TRBD2. V gave up 5 bases and J gave up 3 bases; unmatched junction bases: 11. The CDR3 extends over 16 amino acids. Germline V gene sequence: CDR1 MNHEY, CDR2 SMNVEV (reference sequence). Here the CDR3 reads CASSPTWTSAVYEQYF. The CDR3 DNA follows: TGTGCCAGCAGTCCCACTTGGACTAGCGCTGTCTACGAGCAGTACTTC.